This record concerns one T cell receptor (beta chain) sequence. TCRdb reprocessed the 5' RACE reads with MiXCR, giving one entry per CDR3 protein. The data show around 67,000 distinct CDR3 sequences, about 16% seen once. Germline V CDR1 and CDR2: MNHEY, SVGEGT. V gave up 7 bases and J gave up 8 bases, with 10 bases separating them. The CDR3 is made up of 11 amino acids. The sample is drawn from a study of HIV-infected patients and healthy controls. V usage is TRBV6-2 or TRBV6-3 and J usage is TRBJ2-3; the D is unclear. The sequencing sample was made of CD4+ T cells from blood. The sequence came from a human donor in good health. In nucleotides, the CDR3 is TGTGCCAGCAAAGACACCTTTACGCAGTATTTT. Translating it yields CASKDTFTQYF.